This note documents a single T cell receptor (beta chain) sequence. This sample is part of a study of cytomegalovirus exposure and HLA in healthy donors. Sequencing used immunoSEQ multiplex PCR; TCRdb keeps in-frame clones, though not all of them. The sample lists about 220,000 clones, over 80% occurring once. Germline V gene sequence: CDR1 ENHRY, CDR2 SYGVKD. The CDR3 covers 14 residues. Deletions cut 4 bases from V and 0 bases from J, with 10 bases between. The specimen was PBMCs. The TCR was taken from a woman in her 30s in good health and CMV-seropositive. The V and J genes are TRBV10-3 and TRBJ2-7; a possible D gene is TRBD1 (6 bases). The CDR3 sequence: CAISGGQSSYEQYF. The CDR3 coding sequence is TGTGCCATCAGTGGGGGGCAGTCCTCCTACGAGCAGTACTTC.